This T cell receptor beta chain came from a study of CD8 T cells in ankylosing spondylitis. Whole-study findings and limits: Clones tied to disease were said to be significantly enriched in matched ankylosing spondylitis synovial fluid.

TCRdb re-called the 5' RACE reads through MiXCR, storing one row per CDR3 protein. Of fewer than 200,000 distinct CDR3 sequences in the sample, 15% to 20% were seen once. About this clonotype: As yet, its antigen is unknown.

V was cut by 5 bases and J by 6 bases, with 16 bases left in between. The CDR3 is 14 amino acids. Germline V lookup: CDR1 SGHVS, CDR2 FNYEAQ. The sequence derives from a male donor with ankylosing spondylitis or in good health (not recorded which). J is TRBJ1-1 and V is TRBV7-6, with TRBD1 as a possible D gene (5 bases). The sample comprised blood, either unsorted or a sorted T cell fraction (not recorded which). CDR3 in amino acids: CASSPRAQGAEAFF. CDR3 nucleotide sequence: TGTGCCAGCAGCCCCCGGGCCCAGGGCGCTGAAGCTTTCTTT. Using reference TRBV7-6 and TRBJ1-1 for the parts outside the CDR3, the full variable domain is GAGVSQSPRYKVTKRGQDVALRCDPISGHVSLYWYRQALGQGPEFLTYFNYEAQQDKSGLPNDRFSAERPEGSISTLTIQRTEQRDSAMYRCASSPRAQGAEAFFGQGTRLTVV.